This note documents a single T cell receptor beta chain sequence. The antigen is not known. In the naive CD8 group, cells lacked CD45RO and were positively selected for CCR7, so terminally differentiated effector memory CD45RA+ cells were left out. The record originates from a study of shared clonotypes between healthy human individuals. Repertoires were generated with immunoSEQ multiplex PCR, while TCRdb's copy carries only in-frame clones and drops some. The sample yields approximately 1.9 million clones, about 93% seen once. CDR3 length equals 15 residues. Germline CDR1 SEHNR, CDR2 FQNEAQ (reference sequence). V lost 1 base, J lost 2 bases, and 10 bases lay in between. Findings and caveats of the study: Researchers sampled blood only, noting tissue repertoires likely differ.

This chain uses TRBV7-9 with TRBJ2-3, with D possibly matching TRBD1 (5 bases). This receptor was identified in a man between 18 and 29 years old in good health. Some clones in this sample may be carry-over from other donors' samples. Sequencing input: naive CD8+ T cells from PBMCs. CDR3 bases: TGTGCCAGCAGCTTAGAGCCAGGACACACAGATACGCAGTATTTT. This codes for CASSLEPGHTDTQYF.